The 32 T cell receptor beta chains below were found in one sample sequenced in a study of T-cell reconstitution after alpha-beta-depleted transplantation in children. TCRbeta library construction was performed incorporating unique molecular identifiers. TCRdb analysed the PCR reads with MiXCR anew, one entry per CDR3 protein. The data hold around 230,000 distinct CDR3 sequences, with 17% observed a single time. This specimen was PBMCs, mostly from graft donor cells, taken 360 days after TCRalphabeta/CD19-depleted stem cell transplant. The receptors derive from a male patient aged 2-9 years who had a stem cell transplant for acute lymphoblastic leukemia, so the T cells may come from the graft donor.

In its sample, this clonotype was seen a few times. V gene TRBV5-1 combines with J gene TRBJ2-3, with 9 bases lining up with TRBD1. Germline loops: CDR1 SGHRS, CDR2 YFSETQ. The ends lost 3 bases at V and 4 bases at J; junction bases unmatched: 9. The CDR3 is made up of 16 amino acids. In DNA form, the CDR3 reads TGCGCCAGCAGCTCGCACGGGACAGGGCTAGCAGATACGCAGTATTTT. Its protein is CASSSHGTGLADTQYF.

This clonotype was picked up many times. This chain joins TRBV5-1 and TRBJ2-3, with TRBD2 as a possible D gene (5 bases). The CDR3 sequence is 16 residues long. Germline values: CDR1 SGHRS, CDR2 YFSETQ. The ends were cut back, 0 bases at V and 0 bases at J, with 11 bases in the middle. For the CDR3, the DNA is TGCGCCAGCAGCTTGGAGGTTAGCGTTAGCACAGATACGCAGTATTTT. Translation: CASSLEVSVSTDTQYF.

There are many counts of this clonotype. The chain carries TRBV20-1 and TRBJ1-5; D gene uncertain. Germline V gene lookup returns CDR1 DFQATT and CDR2 SNEGSKA (reference sequence). Trimming removed 0 bases from V and 2 bases from J, with 8 bases in between. This CDR3 is built from 14 residues. The CDR3 region is CSAREGRGNQPQHF. DNA of the CDR3: TGCAGTGCTAGAGAAGGGAGGGGCAATCAGCCCCAGCATTTT.

The chain is built from TRBV29-1 and TRBJ2-3, with D possibly matching TRBD1 (5 bases). Germline V lookup: CDR1 SQVTM, CDR2 ANQGSEA. The germline V and J ends were trimmed by 2 bases and 0 bases, with 12 bases remaining between them. The CDR3 is 15 residues long. CDR3: CSVESGQSSTDTQYF. The CDR3 DNA is TGCAGCGTTGAATCAGGACAAAGCAGCACAGATACGCAGTATTTT.

The CDR3 protein is CASSLGTSGTGELFF. As DNA, the CDR3 is TGTGCCAGCAGCTTGGGGACTAGCGGAACCGGGGAGCTGTTTTTT. This chain uses TRBV7-6 with TRBJ2-2; 11 bases are shared with TRBD2. V was pared by 3 bases and J by 5 bases, with 2 bases of the junction left unmatched. In germline, CDR1 is SGHVS, CDR2 FNYEAQ. The CDR3 is 15 residues long.

This clonotype was counted only a few times. The chain recombines TRBV29-1 with TRBJ2-1, with a tentative D call TRBD2 (6 bases). V lost 4 bases and J 2 bases, leaving 15 bases between the germline ends. The CDR3 spans 15 residues. The germline V gene has CDR1 SQVTM and CDR2 ANQGSEA. The CDR3 bases are TGCAGCGTTGGGGGGGTGGTAGATACCTACAATGAGCAGTTCTTC. Translated, it gives CSVGGVVDTYNEQFF.

This clonotype showed up just a few times. V gene TRBV10-3 combines with J gene TRBJ2-1; D is unresolved. This CDR3 has 14 amino acids. CDR1 and CDR2 from the germline V gene are ENHRY and SYGVKD. V was cut by 10 bases and J by 2 bases, with 15 bases left in between. For the CDR3, the DNA is TGTGCCACCAAAACTTGGGAACCCTACAATGAGCAGTTCTTC. This gives the protein CATKTWEPYNEQFF.

This chain joins TRBV12-3 or TRBV12-4 and TRBJ1-5; unclear D gene. Trimming pared 3 bases from V and 11 bases from J, leaving 14 bases between. This CDR3 region has 13 residues. CDR3 in amino acids: CASSFSGIETQHF. The CDR3 DNA follows: TGTGCCAGCAGTTTCTCGGGAATCGAGACCCAGCATTTT.

The rearrangement links TRBV3-1 to TRBJ2-4; D is unclear. This CDR3 region has 16 residues. V dropped 0 bases and J dropped 0 bases, with 9 bases sitting between them. Germline CDR1 LGHDT, CDR2 YNNKEL (reference sequence). The CDR3 coding sequence is TGTGCCAGCAGCCAAGATGTAGGTTTAGCCAAAAACATTCAGTACTTC. Residues: CASSQDVGLAKNIQYF.

V usage is TRBV5-1 and J usage is TRBJ2-1; D may be TRBD2 (6 bases). The CDR3 is 13 residues long. In germline, CDR1 is SGHRS, CDR2 YFSETQ. The V gene lost 1 base and the J gene lost 10 bases, with 12 bases spanning the gap. This chain's CDR3 is CASSLWRDAEQFF. For the CDR3, the DNA is TGCGCCAGCAGCTTGTGGCGGGACGCGGAGCAGTTCTTC.

With regard to this clonotype: Compared with germline, one end of the junction differs, possibly owing to a read error. CDR3 residues: CASSPLPGTYTGF. In DNA form, the CDR3 reads TGTGCCAGCAGTCCTCTGCCAGGGACGTACACCGGATTC. The chain has TRBV2 and TRBJ2-7; possibly TRBD1 or TRBD2 for D (5 bases each). CDR3 length: 13 residues. Germline-derived CDR1 and CDR2 are SNHLY and FYNNEI.

This clonotype was picked up a small number of times. This rearrangement joins TRBV7-2 to TRBJ2-7; D not certain. From germline, CDR1 is SGHTA and CDR2 FQGNSA. Trimming cost V 2 bases and J 6 bases, with 8 bases left between them. The CDR3 sequence is 12 residues long. DNA of the CDR3: TGTGCCAGCAGCTTATCCTACAGCGAGCAGTACTTC. Protein sequence: CASSLSYSEQYF.

The gene calls are TRBV25-1 and TRBJ2-3; 7 bases agree with TRBD2. Germline CDR1 MGHDK, CDR2 SYGVNS. V lost 5 bases, J lost 3 bases, and 5 bases stayed unmatched. The length of the CDR3 is 14 residues. CDR3 nucleotides: TGTGCCAGCAGTTCGACTAGCCTGACAGATACGCAGTATTTT. Amino acid sequence: CASSSTSLTDTQYF.

The chain joins TRBV2 to TRBJ2-7; maybe TRBD1 (5 bases). The germline V gene encodes CDR1 SNHLY and CDR2 FYNNEI. V was pared by 3 bases and J by 3 bases, with 12 bases between. The CDR3 totals 14 residues. Here the CDR3 reads CASSDWGLGYEQYF. The CDR3 coding sequence is TGTGCCAGCAGTGATTGGGGCCTGGGCTACGAGCAGTACTTC.

This clonotype is categorized as medium-sized (0.01 to 0.1%). The chain links TRBV24-1 to TRBJ2-1; 8 bases match TRBD1. The CDR3 sequence is 16 residues long. V shed 9 bases and J 0 bases; nucleotides not matched to a gene: 9. Looked up from germline, CDR1 is KGHDR and CDR2 is SFDVKD. The DNA for the CDR3 is TGTGCCACCTCCTATGACAGGGGCAGCTCCTACAATGAGCAGTTCTTC. Translating gives CATSYDRGSSYNEQFF.

There are a few counts of this clonotype. The gene calls are TRBV15 and TRBJ2-1; 11 bases line up with TRBD2. The CDR3 covers 16 residues. Germline CDR1 LNHNV, CDR2 YYDKDF (reference sequence). V gave up 1 base and J gave up 9 bases; unmatched junction bases: 8. The CDR3 here is CATSRGPSGGYGEQFF. CDR3 nucleotide sequence: TGTGCCACCAGCAGAGGCCCTAGCGGGGGGTATGGTGAGCAGTTCTTC.

CDR3 sequence reads: CSVEPLAELGDTQYF. The CDR3 bases are TGCAGCGTTGAACCTCTAGCCGAACTAGGAGATACGCAGTATTTT. The chain employs TRBV29-1 and TRBJ2-3, with a weak D call TRBD2 (5 bases). Trimming took off 2 bases at V and 5 bases at J, with 17 bases between the two ends. Per the germline V gene, CDR1 is SQVTM and CDR2 is ANQGSEA. The CDR3 runs to 15 residues.

This clonotype was observed a few times. The rearrangement links TRBV6-1 to TRBJ1-6; D gene unclear. V was pared by 0 bases and J by 8 bases, with 11 bases between. Germline assignment: CDR1 MNHNS and CDR2 SASEGT. This CDR3 is 15 amino acids long. CDR3 bases: TGTGCCAGCAGTGAAGCGTCTTTAGGCCATTCACCCCTCCACTTT. It is translated as CASSEASLGHSPLHF.

The chain employs TRBV29-1 and TRBJ2-2; TRBD1 matches at 7 bases. The V gene end was trimmed by 3 bases and the J gene end by 2 bases; junction bases not matched to a gene: 6. Per the germline V gene, CDR1 is SQVTM and CDR2 is ANQGSEA. This CDR3 has 15 residues. CDR3 in DNA: TGCAGCGTTGATATAGGGGGCTTCAACACCGGGGAGCTGTTTTTT. It specifies CSVDIGGFNTGELFF.

This clonotype was detected a few times. This rearrangement joins TRBV2 to TRBJ1-3, with D unresolved. CDR1 is SNHLY and CDR2 is FYNNEI in the germline V gene. This CDR3 is built from 13 residues. Trimming took 8 bases from V and 0 from J, leaving 8 bases between them. DNA of the CDR3: TGTGCCAGCTTCCGAGACTCTGGAAACACCATATATTTT. Translating gives CASFRDSGNTIYF.

V gene TRBV6-2 or TRBV6-3 combines with J gene TRBJ1-1; possibly TRBD1 for D (6 bases). The CDR3 is 14 amino acids. Germline CDR1 MNHEY, CDR2 SVGEGT. V shed 2 bases and J shed 4 bases, with 11 bases lying between them. The CDR3 DNA sequence: TGTGCCAGCAGTTACGTACAGGGATCCACTGAAGCTTTCTTT. Encoded protein: CASSYVQGSTEAFF.

The V and J genes are TRBV7-8 and TRBJ2-4, with D perhaps TRBD1 (6 bases). The V end lost 0 bases, the J end lost 7 bases, and 10 bases lay between the germline ends. CDR3 length equals 14 residues. CDR1 SGHVS and CDR2 FQNEAQ come from the germline V gene. CDR3 protein: CASSLAPTGNIQYF. The CDR3 DNA reads TGTGCCAGCAGCTTAGCGCCCACAGGGAACATTCAGTACTTC. Full variable domain (rest looked up from reference TRBV7-8 and TRBJ2-4): GAGVSQSPRYKVAKRGQDVALRCDPISGHVSLFWYQQALGQGPEFLTYFQNEAQLDKSGLPSDRFFAERPEGSVSTLKIQRTQQEDSAVYLCASSLAPTGNIQYFGAGTRLSVL.

The chain links TRBV6-1 to TRBJ2-7, with D tentatively TRBD2 (5 bases). Germline values: CDR1 MNHNS, CDR2 SASEGT. This CDR3 has 14 amino acids. V lost 7 bases, J lost 0 bases, and 13 bases lay in between. The CDR3 loop reads CASTRGPRSYEQYF. The CDR3 DNA is TGTGCCAGCACTCGAGGGCCCCGCTCCTACGAGCAGTACTTC.

This chain links TRBV5-1 with TRBJ1-1; weak D call: TRBD1 (5 bases). The CDR3 totals 14 residues. V dropped 0 bases and J dropped 6 bases, with 12 bases sitting between them. Germline V gene lookup returns CDR1 SGHRS and CDR2 YFSETQ. The CDR3 sequence: CASSLGWGGAEAFF. CDR3 nucleotides: TGCGCCAGCAGCTTGGGATGGGGGGGGGCTGAAGCTTTCTTT. Full variable domain (outside the CDR3, taken from reference TRBV5-1 and TRBJ1-1): KAGVTQTPRYLIKTRGQQVTLSCSPISGHRSVSWYQQTPGQGLQFLFEYFSETQRNKGNFPGRFSGRQFSNSRSEMNVSTLELGDSALYLCASSLGWGGAEAFFGQGTRLTVV.

The CDR3 reads CASSQERGFGQETQYF. The CDR3 DNA is TGCGCCAGCAGCCAAGAGCGAGGGTTTGGTCAAGAGACCCAGTACTTC. The rearrangement uses TRBV4-3 and TRBJ2-5, with D perhaps TRBD2 (5 bases). The CDR3 extends over 16 amino acids. Trimming pared 0 bases from V and 2 bases from J, leaving 13 bases between. CDR1 LGHNA and CDR2 YSLEER come from the germline V gene.

This clonotype was counted between two and nine times. V is TRBV13 and J is TRBJ2-3; 11 nucleotides match TRBD2. V trimming: 4 bases; J trimming: 6 bases; junction bases outside the gene matches: 6. The CDR3 is 15 residues long. Germline V gives CDR1 PRHDT, CDR2 FYEKMQ (reference sequence). The CDR3 spells CASSSRLAGPDTQYF. CDR3 nucleotides: TGTGCCAGCAGCTCGCGACTAGCGGGACCGGATACGCAGTATTTT.

In its sample, this clonotype was seen a few times. The genes are TRBV24-1 and TRBJ2-7; D is uncertain. Per the germline V gene, CDR1 is KGHDR and CDR2 is SFDVKD. V was clipped by 0 bases and J by 7 bases, with 3 bases between them. The CDR3 totals 11 residues. CDR3 region: CATSDLGEQYF. CDR3 nucleotide sequence: TGTGCCACCAGTGATTTGGGGGAGCAGTACTTC.

This clonotype has a count of ten or more. This chain uses TRBV6-6 with TRBJ1-4; the D gene is possibly TRBD1 (6 bases). The CDR3 loop spans 12 amino acids. V lost 5 bases and J 9 bases, leaving 10 bases between the germline ends. The V gene's germline CDR1 is MNHNY and CDR2 SVGAGI (reference sequence). The CDR3: CASSADRKKLFF. In nucleotides, the CDR3 is TGTGCCAGCAGTGCCGACAGGAAAAAACTGTTTTTT.

There are a few counts of this clonotype. This sequence joins TRBV7-8 and TRBJ2-3; D perhaps matches TRBD1 (6 bases). Germline loops: CDR1 SGHVS, CDR2 FQNEAQ. Deletions cut 4 bases from V and 6 bases from J, with 11 bases between. CDR3 length equals 13 residues. Here the CDR3 reads CASSSSGDDTQYF. The CDR3 bases are TGTGCCAGCAGCTCATCAGGGGACGATACGCAGTATTTT.

This clonotype was recorded many times. This chain uses TRBV27 with TRBJ2-7; no firm D call. Per the germline V gene, CDR1 is MNHEY and CDR2 is SMNVEV (reference sequence). The ends were cut back, 6 bases at V and 5 bases at J, with 14 bases in the middle. This CDR3 contains 13 residues. The CDR3 reads CASRFKGGNEQYF. The CDR3 DNA is TGTGCCAGCAGATTCAAGGGCGGCAACGAGCAGTACTTC.

This clonotype came up a few times. The CDR3 sequence: CASSRWPVTYEQYF. The CDR3 bases are TGTGCCAGCAGTCGATGGCCAGTAACCTACGAGCAGTACTTC. This chain connects TRBV7-2 to TRBJ2-7; unclear D gene. The CDR3 has 14 residues. Germline V gives CDR1 SGHTA, CDR2 FQGNSA. The ends were cut back, 6 bases at V and 2 bases at J, with 14 bases in the middle.

This clonotype was counted a few times. The CDR3 DNA reads as TGTGCCAGCAGACGTGGACAGGGATCGAACATTCAGTACTTC. Protein product: CASRRGQGSNIQYF. The rearrangement links TRBV6-1 to TRBJ2-4; 8 nucleotides line up with TRBD1. V was pared by 6 bases and J by 7 bases, with 8 bases of the junction left unmatched. The germline V gene encodes CDR1 MNHNS and CDR2 SASEGT. The CDR3 spans 14 residues.